This T cell receptor beta chain appears in the sequencing data of a study of T cells in Graves' hyperthyroidism and ophthalmopathy (dated by TCRdb to between 2017 and 2020). Study-wide context: TCR V-J signatures able to tell the groups apart were searched for in a discovery cohort of 90 to 100 patients, of whom more than 40 had Graves' ophthalmopathy and roughly 58 had stable Graves' hyperthyroidism. Whether ophthalmopathy could be predicted prospectively was tested in an independent validation cohort made up of some 20 hyperthyroidism patients plus 17 patients who later progressed to ophthalmopathy. The approximately 100 discovery patients were randomly split 7:3 into training and test sets. In six Graves' hyperthyroidism patients, the study also compared T-cell repertoires from thyroid tissue with T-cell repertoires from blood. Following sampling, methimazole starting at 30 mg daily was given to hyperthyroidism patients, and high-dose intravenous methylprednisolone was given to ophthalmopathy patients. The paper describes TCR Vbeta CDR3 sequencing of 120 to 150 peripheral blood samples, made up of 43 ophthalmopathy patients, roughly 75 hyperthyroidism patients and roughly 17 progressor patients. Beyond this particular receptor, the publication reports: A 13 V-J signature model separated ophthalmopathy from stable hyperthyroidism, with just over 85% sensitivity and roughly 81% specificity in cross-validation and 80%/75% in testing. Most expanded thyroid clonotypes (frequency above 0.001) were also detected in blood, suggesting blood repertoires may reflect thyroid immune responses. During validation, the model predicted progression to ophthalmopathy a median of around 6 months ahead of onset, with almost 71% sensitivity and roughly 72% specificity. No statistical method was used to fix the sample size in advance, and group allocation was not hidden from the investigators.

The study excluded patients with uncontrolled infections, other autoimmune diseases, pregnancy or lactation. Clinical symptoms, serum thyroxine and TRAb, thyroid ultrasound, and orbital computed tomography formed the basis for the diagnoses. Total RNA was extracted with Trizol reagent, and quality was checked on an Agilent 2100 Bioanalyzer. For this clonotype: What antigen it recognizes has not been identified. The sample holds no much larger clone one base away, and base qualities are not on file.

The TCR beta CDR3 regions were amplified from the RNA transcripts. The TCR CDR3 was subjected to a first round of RT-PCR using the HTBI primer set and the Qiagen OneStep RT-PCR kit. Libraries were constructed in a second round of multiplex PCR, after which size selection and purification were performed. The libraries were sequenced on an Illumina HiSeq2000 using paired-end 100 bp reads. Turning to the authors' computational methods: SOAPnuke was used to process the raw data, throwing out any read that contained adapters or uncalled bases, had a mean Phred below 15, or lacked an exact constant-primer or identifier match. COPE v1.2.5 was used to merge high-quality paired reads, and clonotypes were defined as unique nucleotide sequences. MiTCR v1.1 was used to align clonotypes to the IMGT TRBV, TRBD and TRBJ reference segments. Analysis was restricted to V-J combinations with a frequency above 0.0001, which covered over 98% of repertoires. A TCS score was defined as the ratio between F50 (clonal expansion) and ExV (chaos), using BLOSUM62-based TCRdist between CDR3 peptides within each V-J. Welch's t-statistics and random forest reduced just over 500 V-J features to 13, which were used in a naive Bayes classifier (R e1071). Thyroid-blood repertoire similarity was quantified with the Morisita-Horn index. In TCRdb, the public reads were trimmed at Q25 with fastp and aligned with MiXCR, with productive beta chains retained. Duplicate CDR3 protein sequences are folded into a single record with the most common DNA and genes. TCRdb, not the authors, supplied the V and J calls. Here the sample has hundreds of thousands of distinct CDR3 sequences; about 45% occur a single time. Less than 9.5% of the sample comes from the top ten.

Inclusive of the bounding cysteine and phenylalanine, the CDR3 is 15 residues long. Here the CDR3 DNA is all that survives: 45 bases in frame from base 1. Germline trimming amounts to 5 bases on V and 2 bases on J, with 4 as the count of junction bases outside the gene matches. From the germline V gene, CDR1 is MNHEY and CDR2 is SVGAGI. What was sequenced was peripheral blood or thyroid tissue (not recorded which). The sequence derives from an adult man with Graves' disease, either hyperthyroidism or ophthalmopathy (not recorded which). The chain was built from TRBV6-5 and TRBJ1-5, with TRBD1 matching 9 junction bases. The bases read TGTGCCAGCAGTCGGGACAGGGCGGGCAATCAGCCCCAGCATTTT. The encoded protein is CASSRDRAGNQPQHF.